Listed here are 10 T cell receptor beta chains from one sample, sequenced in a study of early T cells in non-severe SARS-CoV-2 infection. Via MiXCR, TCRdb re-called the 5' RACE reads, giving one row per CDR3 protein. Found here are around 100,000 distinct CDR3 sequences, approximately 16% of them singletons; the top ten hold about 1.3%. Sequenced input: whole blood. These receptors were collected from an adult who was a healthcare worker with PCR-confirmed SARS-CoV-2 infection or an uninfected control (not recorded which).

V and J are TRBV12-3 or TRBV12-4 and TRBJ2-1; 8 bases line up with TRBD1. This CDR3 is built from 15 residues. Trimming cost V 1 base and J 5 bases; bases outside gene matches: 4. CDR3 sequence: CASSLVRTGHNEQFF. DNA of the CDR3: TGTGCCAGCAGTTTAGTCCGGACAGGGCACAATGAGCAGTTCTTC.

In this sample, this clonotype turned up a few times. J is TRBJ2-5 and V is TRBV6-2 or TRBV6-3, with 7 nucleotides matching TRBD1. Germline V CDR1 and CDR2: MNHEY, SVGEGT. CDR3 size: 14 residues. Losses at the gene ends were 9 bases for V and 1 base for J; bases not matched to a gene: 8. The CDR3 loop is CASKPGTVQETQYF. CDR3 in DNA: TGTGCCAGTAAGCCCGGGACAGTCCAAGAGACCCAGTACTTC.

The DNA of the CDR3 is TGTGCCAGCAGTTTAGGACCAGGTCTCTACAATGAGCAGTTCTTC. This codes for CASSLGPGLYNEQFF. The V and J genes are TRBV27 and TRBJ2-1; no firm D call. V lost 2 bases and J lost 3, with 11 bases in between. The CDR3 has 15 amino acids. Germline V CDR1 and CDR2: MNHEY, SMNVEV (reference sequence).

The chain carries TRBV7-2 and TRBJ2-2, with D possibly matching TRBD1 (6 bases). The CDR3 has 16 residues. Trimming cost V 0 bases and J 7 bases, with 15 bases left between them. The germline gives CDR1 SGHTA, CDR2 FQGNSA. CDR3 DNA: TGTGCCAGCAGCTTAGCAGATCCCAGGGGCGGCGGGGAGCTGTTTTTT. It yields the protein CASSLADPRGGGELFF.

This clonotype has ten or more counts. The chain employs TRBV6-4 and TRBJ2-3, with 7 bases fitting TRBD2. The CDR3 contains 15 residues. The junction had 5 bases not matched to a gene; V was cut back by 3 bases and J by 2 bases. The germline gives CDR1 MRHNA, CDR2 SNTAGT. DNA of the CDR3: TGTGCCAGCAGTGAATTGGCGGGGGTCACAGATACGCAGTATTTT. This sequence encodes CASSELAGVTDTQYF.

J is TRBJ2-2 and V is TRBV27; D might be TRBD1 or TRBD2, each matching 6 bases. CDR3 size: 13 residues. V lost 5 bases and J 4 bases, leaving 8 bases between the germline ends. Germline V gives CDR1 MNHEY, CDR2 SMNVEV (reference sequence). This CDR3 is CASSEGGTGELFF. Written as DNA, the CDR3 is TGTGCCAGCAGTGAGGGGGGCACCGGGGAGCTGTTTTTT.

This clonotype was picked up many times. The genes are TRBV7-2 and TRBJ2-1; 7 bases align to TRBD2. Germline CDR1 and CDR2: SGHTA and FQGNSA. V shed 5 bases and J 3 bases; nucleotides not matched to a gene: 7. This CDR3 is 15 amino acids long. The CDR3 bases are TGTGCCAGCAGCCTCGGAGGGACTATCTACAATGAGCAGTTCTTC. Protein sequence: CASSLGGTIYNEQFF. The full variable domain, completed using reference TRBV7-2 and TRBJ2-1, is GAGVSQSPSNKVTEKGKDVELRCDPISGHTALYWYRQSLGQGLEFLIYFQGNSAPDKSGLPSDRFSAERTGGSVSTLTIQRTQQEDSAVYLCASSLGGTIYNEQFFGPGTRLTVL.

The V and J genes are TRBV5-1 and TRBJ1-1, with TRBD1 identical over 8 bases. The germline gives CDR1 SGHRS, CDR2 YFSETQ. J was trimmed by 3 bases and V by 7 bases; bases with no gene match: 11. The CDR3 is 15 amino acids. In DNA, the CDR3 is TGCGCCAGCCGTCCTCGCAGGGGGCTCGACACTGAAGCTTTCTTT. The encoded protein is CASRPRRGLDTEAFF.

This clonotype was observed at least ten times. The chain carries TRBV20-1 and TRBJ1-5; 7 bases match TRBD1. Trimming removed 6 bases from V and 5 bases from J; junction bases left unmatched: 13. The CDR3 is made up of 15 amino acids. Germline CDR1 and CDR2: DFQATT and SNEGSKA (reference sequence). The CDR3 nucleotides are TGCAGTGCCCCCCATCACAGGGGCGGGGATCAGCCCCAGCATTTT. Its translation is CSAPHHRGGDQPQHF.

The CDR3 nucleotides are TGTGCCAGCAGTTATGACAGGGTGAGCACAGATACGCAGTATTTT. It encodes CASSYDRVSTDTQYF. This rearrangement joins TRBV12-3 or TRBV12-4 to TRBJ2-3; 7 nucleotides match TRBD1. CDR3 size: 15 residues. Trimming cost V 4 bases and J 0 bases; bases outside gene matches: 4.